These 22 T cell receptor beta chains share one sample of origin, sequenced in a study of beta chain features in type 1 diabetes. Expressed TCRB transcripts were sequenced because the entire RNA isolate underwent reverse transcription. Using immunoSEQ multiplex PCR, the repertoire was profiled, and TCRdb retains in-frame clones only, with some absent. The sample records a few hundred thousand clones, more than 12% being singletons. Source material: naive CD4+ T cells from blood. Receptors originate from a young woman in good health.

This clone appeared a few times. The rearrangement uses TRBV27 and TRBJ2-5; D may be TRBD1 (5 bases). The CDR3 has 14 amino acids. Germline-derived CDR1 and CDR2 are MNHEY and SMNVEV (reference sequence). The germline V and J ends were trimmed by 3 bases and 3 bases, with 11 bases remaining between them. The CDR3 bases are TGTGCCAGCAGTTTCAGGGTTAGTGAAGAGACCCAGTACTTC. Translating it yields CASSFRVSEETQYF.

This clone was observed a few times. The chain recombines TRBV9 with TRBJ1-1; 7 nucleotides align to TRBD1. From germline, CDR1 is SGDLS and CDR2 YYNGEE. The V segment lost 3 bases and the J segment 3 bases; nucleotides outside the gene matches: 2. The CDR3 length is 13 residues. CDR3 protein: CASSATGYTEAFF. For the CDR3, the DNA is TGTGCCAGCAGCGCGACAGGGTACACTGAAGCTTTCTTT. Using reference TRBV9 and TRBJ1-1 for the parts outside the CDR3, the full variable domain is DSGVTQTPKHLITATGQRVTLRCSPRSGDLSVYWYQQSLDQGLQFLIQYYNGEERAKGNILERFSAQQFPDLHSELNLSSLELGDSALYFCASSATGYTEAFFGQGTRLTVV.

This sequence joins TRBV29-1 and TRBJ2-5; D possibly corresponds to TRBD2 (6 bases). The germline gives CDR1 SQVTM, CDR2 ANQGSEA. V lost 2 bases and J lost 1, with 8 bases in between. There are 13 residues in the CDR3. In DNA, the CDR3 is TGCAGCGTTGAATTGGGGGGCCAAGAGACCCAGTACTTC. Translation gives CSVELGGQETQYF.

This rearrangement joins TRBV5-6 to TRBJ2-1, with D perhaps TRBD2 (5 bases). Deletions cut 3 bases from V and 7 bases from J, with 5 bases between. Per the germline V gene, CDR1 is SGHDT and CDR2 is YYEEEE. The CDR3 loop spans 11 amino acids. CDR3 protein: CASSWENEQFF. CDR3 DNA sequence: TGTGCCAGCAGCTGGGAGAATGAGCAGTTCTTC.

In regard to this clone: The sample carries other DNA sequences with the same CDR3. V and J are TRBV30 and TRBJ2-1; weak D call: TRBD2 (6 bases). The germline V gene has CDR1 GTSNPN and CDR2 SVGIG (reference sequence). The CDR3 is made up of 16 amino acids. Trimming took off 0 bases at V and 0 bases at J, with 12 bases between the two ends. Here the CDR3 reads CAWSVLALSSYNEQFF. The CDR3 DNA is TGTGCCTGGAGTGTGCTAGCGCTAAGCTCCTACAATGAGCAGTTCTTC.

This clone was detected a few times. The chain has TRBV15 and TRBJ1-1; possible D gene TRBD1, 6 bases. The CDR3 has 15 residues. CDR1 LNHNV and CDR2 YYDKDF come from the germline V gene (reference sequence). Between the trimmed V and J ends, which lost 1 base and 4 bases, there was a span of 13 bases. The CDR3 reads CATSRVGALGTEAFF. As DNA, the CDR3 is TGTGCCACCAGCAGAGTGGGGGCCCTGGGCACTGAAGCTTTCTTT.

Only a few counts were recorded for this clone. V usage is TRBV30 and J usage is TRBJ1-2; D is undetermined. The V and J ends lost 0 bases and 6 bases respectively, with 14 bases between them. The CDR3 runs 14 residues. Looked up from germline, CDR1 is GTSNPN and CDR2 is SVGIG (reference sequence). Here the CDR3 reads CAWSVPIITDGYTF. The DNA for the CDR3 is TGTGCCTGGAGTGTACCCATTATCACGGATGGCTACACCTTC.

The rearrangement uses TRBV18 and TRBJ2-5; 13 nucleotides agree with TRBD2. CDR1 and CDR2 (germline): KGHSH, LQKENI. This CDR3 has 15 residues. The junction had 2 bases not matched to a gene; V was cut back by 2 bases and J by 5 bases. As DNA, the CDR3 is TGTGCCAGCTCACCAGGACTAGCGGGAGTGGAGACCCAGTACTTC. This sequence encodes CASSPGLAGVETQYF.

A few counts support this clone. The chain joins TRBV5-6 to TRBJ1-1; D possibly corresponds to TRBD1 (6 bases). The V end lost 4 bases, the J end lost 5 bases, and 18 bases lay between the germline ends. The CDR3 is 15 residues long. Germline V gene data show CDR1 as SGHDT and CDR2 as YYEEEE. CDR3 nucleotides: TGTGCCAGCAGCGCTAAGACAGGCCGTACGACTGAAGCTTTCTTT. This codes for CASSAKTGRTTEAFF.

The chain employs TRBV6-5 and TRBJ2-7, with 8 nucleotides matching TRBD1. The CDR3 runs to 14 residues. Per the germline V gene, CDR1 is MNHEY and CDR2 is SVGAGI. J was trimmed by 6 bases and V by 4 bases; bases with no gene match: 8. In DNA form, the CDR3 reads TGTGCCAGCAGTTTTGGACAGGGATGGATCGAGCAGTACTTC. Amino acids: CASSFGQGWIEQYF.

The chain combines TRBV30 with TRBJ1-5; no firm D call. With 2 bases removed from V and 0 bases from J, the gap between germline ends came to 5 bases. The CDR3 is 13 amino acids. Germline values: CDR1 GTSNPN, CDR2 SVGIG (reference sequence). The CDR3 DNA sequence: TGTGCCTGGAGTATAGATAGCAATCAGCCCCAGCATTTT. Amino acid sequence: CAWSIDSNQPQHF. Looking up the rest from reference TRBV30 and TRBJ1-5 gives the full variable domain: SQTIHQWPATLVQPVGSPLSLECTVEGTSNPNLYWYRQAAGRGLQLLFYSVGIGQISSEVPQNLSASRPQDRQFILSSKKLLLSDSGFYLCAWSIDSNQPQHFGDGTRLSIL.

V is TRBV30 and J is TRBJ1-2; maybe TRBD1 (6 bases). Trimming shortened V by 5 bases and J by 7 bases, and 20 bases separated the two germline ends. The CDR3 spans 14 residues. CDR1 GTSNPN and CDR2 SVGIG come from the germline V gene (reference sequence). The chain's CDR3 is CAWGRQQGAGGYTF. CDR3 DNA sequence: TGTGCCTGGGGGAGACAACAGGGTGCTGGTGGCTACACCTTC.

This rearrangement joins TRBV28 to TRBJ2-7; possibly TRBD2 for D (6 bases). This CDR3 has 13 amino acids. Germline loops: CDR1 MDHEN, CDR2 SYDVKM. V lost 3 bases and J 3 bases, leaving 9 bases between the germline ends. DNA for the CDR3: TGTGCCAGCAGTTTTGGGAGGCGCTACGAGCAGTACTTC. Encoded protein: CASSFGRRYEQYF. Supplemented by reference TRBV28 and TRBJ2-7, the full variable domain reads DVKVTQSSRYLVKRTGEKVFLECVQDMDHENMFWYRQDPGLGLRLIYFSYDVKMKEKGDIPEGYSVSREKKERFSLILESASTNQTSMYLCASSFGRRYEQYFGPGTRLTVT.

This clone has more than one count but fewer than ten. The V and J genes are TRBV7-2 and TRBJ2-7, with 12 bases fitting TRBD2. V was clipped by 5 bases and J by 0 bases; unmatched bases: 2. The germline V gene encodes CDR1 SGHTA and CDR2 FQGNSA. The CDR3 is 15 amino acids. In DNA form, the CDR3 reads TGTGCCAGCAGCCTGGGACTAGCGGGCTCCTACGAGCAGTACTTC. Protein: CASSLGLAGSYEQYF.

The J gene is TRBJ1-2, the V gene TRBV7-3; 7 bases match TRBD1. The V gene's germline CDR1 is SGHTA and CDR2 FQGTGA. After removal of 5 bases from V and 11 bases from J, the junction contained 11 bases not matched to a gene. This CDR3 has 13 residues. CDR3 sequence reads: CASSPGRGLGYTF. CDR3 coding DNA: TGTGCCAGCAGCCCCGGGAGGGGGCTCGGGTACACCTTC.

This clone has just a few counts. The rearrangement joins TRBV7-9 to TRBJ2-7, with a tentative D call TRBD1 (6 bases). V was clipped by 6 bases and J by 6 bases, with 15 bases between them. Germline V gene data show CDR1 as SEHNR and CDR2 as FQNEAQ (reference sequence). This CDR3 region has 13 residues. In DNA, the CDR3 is TGTGCCAGCAGATACTCAGGGGAGCCCGAGCAGTACTTC. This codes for CASRYSGEPEQYF.

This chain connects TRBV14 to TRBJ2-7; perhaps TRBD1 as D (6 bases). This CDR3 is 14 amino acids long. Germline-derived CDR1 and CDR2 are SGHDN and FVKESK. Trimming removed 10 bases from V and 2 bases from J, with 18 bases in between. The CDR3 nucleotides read TGTGCCACCGGCCCCCTGGACAGTACCTACGAGCAGTACTTC. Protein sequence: CATGPLDSTYEQYF.

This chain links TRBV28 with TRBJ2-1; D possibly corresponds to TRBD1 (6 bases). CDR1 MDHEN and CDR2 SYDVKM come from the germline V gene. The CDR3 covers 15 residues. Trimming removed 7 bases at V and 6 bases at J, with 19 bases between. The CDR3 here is CASISPGQGSNEQFF. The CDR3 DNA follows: TGTGCCAGCATATCCCCGGGGCAGGGGAGCAATGAGCAGTTCTTC.

The CDR3 DNA follows: TGTGCCAGCAGCCCCGCCGGGGGCATTCAGTACTTC. Residues: CASSPAGGIQYF. The chain uses TRBV28 and TRBJ2-4, with D perhaps matching TRBD2 (6 bases). Trimming removed 6 bases at V and 9 bases at J, with 12 bases between. The CDR3 totals 12 residues. Per the germline V gene, CDR1 is MDHEN and CDR2 is SYDVKM.

The CDR3, as DNA: TGTGCCAGCAGCTTCGGCGGGGGATCGTACGAGCAGTACTTC. This codes for CASSFGGGSYEQYF. The V gene is TRBV7-3, the J gene TRBJ2-7, with 7 bases lining up with TRBD2. This CDR3 contains 14 residues. V lost 3 bases, J lost 4 bases, and 6 bases stayed unmatched. Germline lookup yields CDR1 SGHTA and CDR2 FQGTGA.

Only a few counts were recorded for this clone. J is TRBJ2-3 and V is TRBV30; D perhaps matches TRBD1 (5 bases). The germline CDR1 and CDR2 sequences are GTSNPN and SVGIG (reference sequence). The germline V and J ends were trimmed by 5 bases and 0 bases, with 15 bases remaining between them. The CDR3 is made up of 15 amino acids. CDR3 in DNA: TGTGCCTGGGCTAGGGGTGGTACTAGCACAGATACGCAGTATTTT. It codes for CAWARGGTSTDTQYF.

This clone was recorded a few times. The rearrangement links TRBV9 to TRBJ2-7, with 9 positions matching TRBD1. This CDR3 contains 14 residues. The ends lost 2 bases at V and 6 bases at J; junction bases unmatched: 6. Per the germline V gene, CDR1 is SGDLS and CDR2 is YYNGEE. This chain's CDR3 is CASSVRTGVSEQYF. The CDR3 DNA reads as TGTGCCAGCAGCGTCCGGACAGGGGTTTCCGAGCAGTACTTC. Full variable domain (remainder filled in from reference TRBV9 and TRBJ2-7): DSGVTQTPKHLITATGQRVTLRCSPRSGDLSVYWYQQSLDQGLQFLIQYYNGEERAKGNILERFSAQQFPDLHSELNLSSLELGDSALYFCASSVRTGVSEQYFGPGTRLTVT.